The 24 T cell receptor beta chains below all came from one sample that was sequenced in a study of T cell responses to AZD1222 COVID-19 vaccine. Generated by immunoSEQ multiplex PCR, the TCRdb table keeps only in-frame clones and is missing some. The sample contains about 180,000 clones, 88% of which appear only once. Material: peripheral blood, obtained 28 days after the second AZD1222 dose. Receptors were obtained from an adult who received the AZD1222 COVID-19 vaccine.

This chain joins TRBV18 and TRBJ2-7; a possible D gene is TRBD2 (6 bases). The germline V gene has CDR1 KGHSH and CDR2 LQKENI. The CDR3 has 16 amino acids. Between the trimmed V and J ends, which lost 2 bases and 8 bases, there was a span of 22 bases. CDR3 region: CASSPKGTTDYGQQYF. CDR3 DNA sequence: TGTGCCAGCTCACCAAAAGGTACGACGGACTACGGGCAGCAGTACTTC.

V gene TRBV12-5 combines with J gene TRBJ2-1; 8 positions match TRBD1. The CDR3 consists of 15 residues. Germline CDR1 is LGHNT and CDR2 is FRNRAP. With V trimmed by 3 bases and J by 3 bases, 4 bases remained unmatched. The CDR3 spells CASGFLQGVYNEQFF. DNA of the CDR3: TGTGCTAGTGGTTTTCTACAGGGGGTCTACAATGAGCAGTTCTTC.

CDR3 loop: CASSVAQGGVAFF. DNA of the CDR3: TGTGCCAGCAGCGTCGCACAGGGGGGTGTAGCTTTCTTT. The V gene is TRBV11-2, the J gene TRBJ1-1; 8 bases match TRBD1. Germline V CDR1 and CDR2: SGHAT, FQNNGV. The CDR3 has 13 residues. The V gene end was trimmed by 5 bases and the J gene end by 10 bases; junction bases not matched to a gene: 9.

The CDR3 region has the DNA TGTGCCAGCAGTTATAGTCTAGCGGGAGAGAACGAGCAGTACTTC. Amino acid sequence: CASSYSLAGENEQYF. This chain links TRBV6-5 with TRBJ2-7; 10 bases match TRBD2. V shed 3 bases and J 5 bases; nucleotides not matched to a gene: 7. The germline gives CDR1 MNHEY, CDR2 SVGAGI. CDR3 length: 15 amino acids.

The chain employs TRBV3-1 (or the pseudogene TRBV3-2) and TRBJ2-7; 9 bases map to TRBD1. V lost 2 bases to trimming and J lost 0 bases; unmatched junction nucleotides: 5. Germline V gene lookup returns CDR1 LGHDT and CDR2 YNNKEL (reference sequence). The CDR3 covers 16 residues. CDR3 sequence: CASSQNRDRASYEQYF. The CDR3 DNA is TGTGCCAGCAGCCAAAACCGGGACAGGGCCTCCTACGAGCAGTACTTC.

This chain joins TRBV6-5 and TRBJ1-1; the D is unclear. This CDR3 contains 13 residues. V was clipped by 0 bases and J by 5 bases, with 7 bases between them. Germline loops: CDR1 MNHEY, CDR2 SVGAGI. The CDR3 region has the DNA TGTGCCAGCAGTTACTCAGGAGGGACTGAAGCTTTCTTT. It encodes CASSYSGGTEAFF.

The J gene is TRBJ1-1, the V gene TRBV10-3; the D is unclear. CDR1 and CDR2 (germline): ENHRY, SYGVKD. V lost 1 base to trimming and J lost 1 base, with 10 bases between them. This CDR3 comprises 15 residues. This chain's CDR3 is CAISEFSSGNTEAFF. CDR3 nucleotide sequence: TGTGCCATCAGTGAGTTCTCCTCAGGGAACACTGAAGCTTTCTTT.

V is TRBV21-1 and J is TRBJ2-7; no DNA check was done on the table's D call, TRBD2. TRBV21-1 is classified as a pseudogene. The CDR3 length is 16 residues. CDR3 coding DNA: TGTGCCAGCAGCAAAGGAAAGGGAGACTCGAGCTACGAGCAGTACTTC. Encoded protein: CASSKGKGDSSYEQYF.

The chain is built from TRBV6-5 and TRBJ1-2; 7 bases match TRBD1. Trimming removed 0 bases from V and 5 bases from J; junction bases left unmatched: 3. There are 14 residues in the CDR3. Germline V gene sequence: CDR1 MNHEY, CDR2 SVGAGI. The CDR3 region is CASSYSEGAYGYTF. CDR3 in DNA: TGTGCCAGCAGTTACTCAGAGGGGGCATATGGCTACACCTTC.

CDR3 in amino acids: CARSGLCGDTEAFF. CDR3 coding DNA: TGTGCCAGAAGCGGGCTTTGTGGGGACACTGAAGCTTTCTTT. This sequence joins TRBV7-5 and TRBJ1-1. TRBV7-5 represents a pseudogene. This CDR3 has 14 residues.

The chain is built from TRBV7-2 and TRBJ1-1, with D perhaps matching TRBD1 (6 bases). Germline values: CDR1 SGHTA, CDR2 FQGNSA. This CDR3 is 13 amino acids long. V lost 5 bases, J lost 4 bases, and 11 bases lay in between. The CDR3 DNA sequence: TGTGCCAGCAGCCAGGGGAGTAGCACTGAAGCTTTCTTT. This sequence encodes CASSQGSSTEAFF. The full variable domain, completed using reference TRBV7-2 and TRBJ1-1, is GAGVSQSPSNKVTEKGKDVELRCDPISGHTALYWYRQSLGQGLEFLIYFQGNSAPDKSGLPSDRFSAERTGGSVSTLTIQRTQQEDSAVYLCASSQGSSTEAFFGQGTRLTVV.

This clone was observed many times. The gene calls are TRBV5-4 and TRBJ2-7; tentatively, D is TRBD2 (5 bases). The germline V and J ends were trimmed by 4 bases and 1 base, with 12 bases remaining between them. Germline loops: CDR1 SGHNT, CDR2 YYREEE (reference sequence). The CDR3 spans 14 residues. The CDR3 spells CASSPLAGSYEQYF. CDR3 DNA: TGTGCCAGCAGCCCCCTGGCGGGTTCCTACGAGCAGTACTTC.

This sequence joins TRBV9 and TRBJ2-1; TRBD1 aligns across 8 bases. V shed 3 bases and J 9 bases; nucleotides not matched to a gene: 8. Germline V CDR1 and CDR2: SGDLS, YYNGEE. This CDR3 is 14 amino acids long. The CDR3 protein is CASSAGQGEGEQFF. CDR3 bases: TGTGCCAGCAGCGCAGGACAGGGCGAGGGTGAGCAGTTCTTC. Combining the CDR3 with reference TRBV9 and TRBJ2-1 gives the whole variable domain DSGVTQTPKHLITATGQRVTLRCSPRSGDLSVYWYQQSLDQGLQFLIQYYNGEERAKGNILERFSAQQFPDLHSELNLSSLELGDSALYFCASSAGQGEGEQFFGPGTRLTVL.

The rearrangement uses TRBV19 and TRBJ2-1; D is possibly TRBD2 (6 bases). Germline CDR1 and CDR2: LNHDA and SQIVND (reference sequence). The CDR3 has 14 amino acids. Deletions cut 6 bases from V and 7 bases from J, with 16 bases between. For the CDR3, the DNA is TGTGCCAGTAGCAGGAGCGGAGGGACTAATGAGCAGTTCTTC. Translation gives CASSRSGGTNEQFF.

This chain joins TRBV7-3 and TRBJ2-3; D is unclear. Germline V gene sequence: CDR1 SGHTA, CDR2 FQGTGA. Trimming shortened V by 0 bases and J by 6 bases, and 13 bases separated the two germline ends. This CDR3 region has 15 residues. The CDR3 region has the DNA TGTGCCAGCAGCTTAACCGACTCCACACGGGATACGCAGTATTTT. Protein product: CASSLTDSTRDTQYF.

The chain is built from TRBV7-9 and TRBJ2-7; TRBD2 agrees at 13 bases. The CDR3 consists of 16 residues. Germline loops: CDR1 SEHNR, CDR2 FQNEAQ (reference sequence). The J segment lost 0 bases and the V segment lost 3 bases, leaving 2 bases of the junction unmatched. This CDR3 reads CASSFWTSGSSYEQYF. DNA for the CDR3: TGTGCCAGCAGCTTCTGGACTAGCGGGAGCTCCTACGAGCAGTACTTC.

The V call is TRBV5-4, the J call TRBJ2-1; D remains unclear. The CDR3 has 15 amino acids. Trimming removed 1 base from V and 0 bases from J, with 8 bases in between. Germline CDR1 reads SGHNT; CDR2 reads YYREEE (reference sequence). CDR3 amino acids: CASSLSRSSYNEQFF. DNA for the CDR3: TGTGCCAGCAGCTTGAGCAGAAGCTCCTACAATGAGCAGTTCTTC.

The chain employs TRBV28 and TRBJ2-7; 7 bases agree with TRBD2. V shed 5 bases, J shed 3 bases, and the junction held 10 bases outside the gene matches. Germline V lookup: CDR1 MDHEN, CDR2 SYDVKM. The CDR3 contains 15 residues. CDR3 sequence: CASSSPRGGSYEQYF. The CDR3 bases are TGTGCCAGCAGTAGCCCACGGGGCGGGAGCTACGAGCAGTACTTC.

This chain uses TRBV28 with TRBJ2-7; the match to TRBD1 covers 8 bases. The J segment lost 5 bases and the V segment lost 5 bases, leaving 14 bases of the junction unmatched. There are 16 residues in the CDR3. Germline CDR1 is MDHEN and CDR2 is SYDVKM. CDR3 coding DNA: TGTGCCAGCAGTCCCGGGACAGGCCATCGGAGGGACGAGCAGTACTTC. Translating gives CASSPGTGHRRDEQYF. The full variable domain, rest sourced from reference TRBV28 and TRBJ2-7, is DVKVTQSSRYLVKRTGEKVFLECVQDMDHENMFWYRQDPGLGLRLIYFSYDVKMKEKGDIPEGYSVSREKKERFSLILESASTNQTSMYLCASSPGTGHRRDEQYFGPGTRLTVT.

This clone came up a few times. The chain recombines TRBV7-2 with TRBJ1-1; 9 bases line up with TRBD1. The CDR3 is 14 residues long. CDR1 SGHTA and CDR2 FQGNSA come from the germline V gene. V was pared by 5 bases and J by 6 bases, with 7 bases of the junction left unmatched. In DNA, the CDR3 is TGTGCCAGCAGCCACGGACAGGGGAGCGCTGAAGCTTTCTTT. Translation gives CASSHGQGSAEAFF.

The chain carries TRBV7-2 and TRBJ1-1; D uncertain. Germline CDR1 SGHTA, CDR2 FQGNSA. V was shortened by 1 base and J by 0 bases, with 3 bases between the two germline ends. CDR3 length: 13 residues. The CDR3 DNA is TGTGCCAGCAGCTTAGAGGTGAACACTGAAGCTTTCTTT. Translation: CASSLEVNTEAFF.

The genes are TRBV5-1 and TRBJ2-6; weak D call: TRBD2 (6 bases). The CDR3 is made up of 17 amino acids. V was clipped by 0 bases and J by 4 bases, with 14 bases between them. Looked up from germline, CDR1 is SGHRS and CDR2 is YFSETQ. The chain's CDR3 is CASSLAGRILGANVLTF. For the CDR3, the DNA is TGCGCCAGCAGCTTGGCAGGGAGGATTTTGGGGGCCAACGTCCTGACTTTC.

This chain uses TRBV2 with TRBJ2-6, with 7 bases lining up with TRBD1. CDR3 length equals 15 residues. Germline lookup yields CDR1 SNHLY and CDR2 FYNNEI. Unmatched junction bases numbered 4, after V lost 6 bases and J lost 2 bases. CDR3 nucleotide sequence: TGTGCCAGCAGCGCCGACAGGGCTGGGGCCAACGTCCTGACTTTC. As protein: CASSADRAGANVLTF.

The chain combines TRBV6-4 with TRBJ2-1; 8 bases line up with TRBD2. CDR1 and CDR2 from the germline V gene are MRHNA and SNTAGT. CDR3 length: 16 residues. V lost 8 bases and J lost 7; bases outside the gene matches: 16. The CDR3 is CASSPHNIAGTNEQFF. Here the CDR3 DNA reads TGTGCCAGCTCTCCCCACAACATAGCGGGAACGAATGAGCAGTTCTTC.